This T cell receptor beta chain came from a study of patients and donors after allogeneic stem cell transplantation. TCRdb recomputed calls from the RT-PCR reads with MiXCR, one row per CDR3 protein. The sample consists of some 960,000 distinct CDR3 sequences, about 20% of them appearing once. V was clipped by 2 bases and J by 0 bases; unmatched bases: 3. Germline V lookup: CDR1 ENHRY, CDR2 SYGVKD. The CDR3 is 17 residues long. The chain recombines TRBV10-3 with TRBJ2-6, with 8 positions matching TRBD1. Sequencing was performed on blood, either unsorted or a sorted T cell fraction (not recorded which). This sequence was found in a human donor who was either an allogeneic HSCT recipient or a stem cell or donor lymphocyte infusion donor (not recorded which). It is not recorded whose cells these are; they may come from a transplant donor. The CDR3, as DNA: TGTGCCATCAGTGAGCAGGGGGCAAGCTCTGGGGCCAACGTCCTGACTTTC. Translating it yields CAISEQGASSGANVLTF.